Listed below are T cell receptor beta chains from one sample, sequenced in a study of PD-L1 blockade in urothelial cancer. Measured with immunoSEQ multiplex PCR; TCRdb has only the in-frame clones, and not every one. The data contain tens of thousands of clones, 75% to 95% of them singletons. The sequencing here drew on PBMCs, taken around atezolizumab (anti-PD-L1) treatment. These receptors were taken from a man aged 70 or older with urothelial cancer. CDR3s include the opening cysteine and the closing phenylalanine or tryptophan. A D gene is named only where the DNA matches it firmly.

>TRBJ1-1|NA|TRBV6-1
TGTGCCAGCAGTGGACAGATGAACACTGAAGCTTTCTTT
CASSGQMNTEAFF
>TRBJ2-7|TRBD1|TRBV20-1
TGCAGTGCGGGGACAGGGGGGGTGTACTTC
CSAGTGGVYF
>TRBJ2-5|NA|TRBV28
TGTGCCAGCAGTTTTGCCAGGAGGGGCGAGACCCAGTACTTC
CASSFARRGETQYF
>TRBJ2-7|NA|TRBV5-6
TGTGCCAGCAGCTTGCGTTCGGTCTCCTACGAGCAGTACTTC
CASSLRSVSYEQYF
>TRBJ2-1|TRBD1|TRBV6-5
TGTGCCAGCAGTTTACCGGGACAGGGGTCCTACAATGAGCAGTTCTTC
CASSLPGQGSYNEQFF
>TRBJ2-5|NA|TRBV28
TGTGCCAGCAGTCTCCAGTCACAAGAGACCCAGTACTTC
CASSLQSQETQYF
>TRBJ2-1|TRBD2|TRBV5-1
TGCGCCAGCAGCCGCTCGGGACTAGCGGGGATAAATAGAGCCTACAATGAGCAGTTCTTC
CASSRSGLAGINRAYNEQFF
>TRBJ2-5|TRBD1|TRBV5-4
TGTGCCAGCAGCCCACTAACCGGGACAGGGGAAGAGACCCAGTACTTC
CASSPLTGTGEETQYF
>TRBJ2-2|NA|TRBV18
TGTGCCAGCTCAATCCTCACCGGGGAGCTGTTTTTT
CASSILTGELFF
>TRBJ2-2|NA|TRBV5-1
TGCGCCAGCAGCGGCCTTGGGAACACCGGGGAGCTGTTTTTT
CASSGLGNTGELFF